This record concerns one T cell receptor beta chain sequence. Its matching antigen is unknown. The repertoire was sequenced with immunoSEQ multiplex PCR; TCRdb's copy has only in-frame clones and lacks some. The table shows 14,000 or so clones, with approximately 72% occurring only once. The source of the sample is a study of chemoradiotherapy in HPV16-positive cancers. Study details: Candidate HPV-specific clones and shared TCR motifs came from a couple of HPV16-positive patients. Findings and limits, study-wide: During treatment, candidate HPV-specific clones and E7-related motifs expanded in tumor. For HPV16-positive patients, expanding HPV-responsive T cells associated with longer recurrence-free survival.

The CDR3 is made up of 14 amino acids. Germline V gives CDR1 SGHTA, CDR2 FQGNSA. V shed 4 bases and J shed 1 base, with 9 bases lying between them. The gene calls are TRBV7-2 and TRBJ2-3, with D possibly TRBD2 on 6 matching bases. The sample was acquired from a patient who underwent chemoradiotherapy. The sequence was collected from a human donor with HPV-associated anogenital cancer. CDR3 sequence: CASSSRRGTDTQYF. The CDR3 DNA follows: TGTGCCAGCAGCTCGAGGAGGGGCACAGATACGCAGTATTTT.